Below, 27 T cell receptor beta chains from the same sample are listed, as sequenced in a study of T cells in localized non-small cell lung cancer. Profiled with immunoSEQ multiplex PCR; TCRdb holds only in-frame clones, not every one. The sample lists about 35,000 clones, 91% seen once, with about 11% in the top ten. The sequences come from peripheral blood mononuclear cells, collected before any cancer treatment. Source of these receptors: a female donor older than 55 with stage II lung adenocarcinoma.

This clone was seen only once. This chain links TRBV10-3 with TRBJ2-7; 9 bases line up with TRBD1. The trim removed 7 bases at V and 3 bases at J, leaving 7 bases unmatched. Germline V gene sequence: CDR1 ENHRY, CDR2 SYGVKD. CDR3 length equals 14 residues. The CDR3 DNA reads TGTGCCATCACAAACCGGGACAGGGACTACGAGCAGTACTTC. Translating it yields CAITNRDRDYEQYF.

The chain employs TRBV5-1 and TRBJ2-7, with 7 bases lining up with TRBD1. Germline-derived CDR1 and CDR2 are SGHRS and YFSETQ. Trimming cost V 3 bases and J 6 bases; bases outside gene matches: 3. The CDR3 consists of 12 residues. The CDR3 region is CASSSQGREQYF. The CDR3 region has the DNA TGCGCCAGCAGCTCACAGGGGCGCGAGCAGTACTTC.

The V call is TRBV11-3, the J call TRBJ2-4; D tentatively fits TRBD1 or TRBD2 (5 bases each). CDR1 and CDR2 (germline): SGHNT, YENEEA. The ends were cut back, 0 bases at V and 4 bases at J, with 10 bases in the middle. CDR3 length equals 15 residues. CDR3 in DNA: TGTGCCAGCAGCTTAGAGCGAGGGGCGAAAAACATTCAGTACTTC. This encodes CASSLERGAKNIQYF.

V gene TRBV5-4 combines with J gene TRBJ2-1; the D is unclear. CDR1 is SGHNT and CDR2 is YYREEE in the germline V gene (reference sequence). The ends were cut back, 3 bases at V and 6 bases at J, with 13 bases in the middle. The CDR3 has 14 residues. The CDR3 DNA is TGTGCCAGCAGCTCCCCATCCGGTATCAATGAGCAGTTCTTC. Translated: CASSSPSGINEQFF.

This chain joins TRBV19 and TRBJ2-1, with D unclear. Trimming left V 3 bases short and J 4 bases short, with 7 bases between. The germline CDR1 and CDR2 sequences are LNHDA and SQIVND (reference sequence). There are 13 residues in the CDR3. CDR3 sequence: CASSIVRYNEQFF. The CDR3, as DNA: TGTGCCAGTAGTATCGTCAGGTACAATGAGCAGTTCTTC.

The rearrangement links TRBV27 to TRBJ1-1; 7 nucleotides align to TRBD1. In germline, CDR1 is MNHEY, CDR2 SMNVEV (reference sequence). V was pared by 4 bases and J by 5 bases, with 4 bases of the junction left unmatched. The CDR3 is made up of 13 amino acids. Written as DNA, the CDR3 is TGTGCCAGCAGTTCTACACAGGGGACTGAAGCTTTCTTT. Its translation: CASSSTQGTEAFF.

The chain has TRBV18 and TRBJ1-2, with a possible D match to TRBD1 (5 bases). Trimming removed 3 bases from V and 4 bases from J, with 9 bases in between. The CDR3 runs to 13 residues. Germline V CDR1 and CDR2: KGHSH, LQKENI. This chain's CDR3 is CASSPGGSYGYTF. The CDR3 DNA reads as TGTGCCAGCTCACCGGGGGGGTCCTATGGCTACACCTTC.

This rearrangement joins TRBV9 to TRBJ1-2; TRBD1 aligns across 7 bases. The V gene's germline CDR1 is SGDLS and CDR2 YYNGEE. This CDR3 is built from 14 residues. Losses at the gene ends were 4 bases for V and 4 bases for J; bases not matched to a gene: 7. CDR3 region: CASSQTGAGYGYTF. CDR3 in DNA: TGTGCCAGCAGCCAAACAGGGGCTGGCTATGGCTACACCTTC.

The chain combines TRBV2 with TRBJ2-7, with D possibly being TRBD1 or TRBD2 (5 bases each). CDR3 length: 14 residues. V dropped 7 bases and J dropped 0 bases, with 13 bases sitting between them. CDR1 is SNHLY, CDR2 FYNNEI, per germline. CDR3 coding DNA: TGTGCCAGCAACCGGGACGTCAGCTCCTACGAGCAGTACTTC. Protein sequence: CASNRDVSSYEQYF.

The V call is TRBV5-1, the J call TRBJ2-3, with 15 bases that match TRBD2. The germline V gene has CDR1 SGHRS and CDR2 YFSETQ. Trimming removed 1 base from V and 4 bases from J; junction bases left unmatched: 4. The CDR3 has 17 residues. CDR3 nucleotide sequence: TGCGCCAGCAGCTTGACGGGACTAGCGGGAGGCCCAGATACGCAGTATTTT. It encodes CASSLTGLAGGPDTQYF.

This clone was seen more than once but under ten times. This sequence joins TRBV29-1 and TRBJ2-7; D is perhaps TRBD1 or TRBD2 (6 bases each). V was cut by 1 base and J by 2 bases, with 21 bases left in between. Looked up from germline, CDR1 is SQVTM and CDR2 is ANQGSEA. The CDR3 length is 17 residues. The CDR3 sequence: CSVEVTTRGERTYEQYF. The DNA of the CDR3 is TGCAGCGTTGAAGTCACCACGAGGGGGGAACGGACCTACGAGCAGTACTTC.

The J gene is TRBJ2-5, the V gene TRBV6-1; D not resolved. With 4 bases removed from V and 5 bases from J, the gap between germline ends came to 8 bases. The CDR3 has 12 residues. CDR1 is MNHNS and CDR2 is SASEGT in the germline V gene. CDR3: CASSVGGETQYF. The DNA for the CDR3 is TGTGCCAGCAGTGTCGGTGGCGAGACCCAGTACTTC.

The CDR3 here is CASSLAPASYEQYF. The CDR3 nucleotides read TGTGCCAGCAGCTTAGCCCCAGCATCCTACGAGCAGTACTTC. The chain joins TRBV11-3 to TRBJ2-7; D unclear. There are 14 residues in the CDR3. The germline V and J ends were trimmed by 1 base and 1 base, with 8 bases remaining between them. Germline V gives CDR1 SGHNT, CDR2 YENEEA.

The V gene is TRBV5-4, the J gene TRBJ1-2, with D possibly being TRBD1 (6 bases). In germline, CDR1 is SGHNT, CDR2 YYREEE (reference sequence). The CDR3 spans 15 residues. V lost 6 bases to trimming and J lost 6 bases, with 21 bases between them. The CDR3 sequence: CASKATGSSIDGYTF. CDR3 coding DNA: TGTGCCAGCAAAGCGACAGGATCGTCGATCGATGGCTACACCTTC.

V gene TRBV19 combines with J gene TRBJ2-2; 9 bases are a match to TRBD1. V was clipped by 6 bases and J by 3 bases; unmatched bases: 2. Germline lookup yields CDR1 LNHDA and CDR2 SQIVND (reference sequence). The CDR3 contains 14 residues. The CDR3: CASRGQGDTGELFF. CDR3 nucleotide sequence: TGTGCCAGTAGGGGACAGGGCGACACCGGGGAGCTGTTTTTT.

V usage is TRBV28 and J usage is TRBJ2-7, with TRBD1 matching over 8 bases. This CDR3 region has 16 residues. Germline values: CDR1 MDHEN, CDR2 SYDVKM. V lost 3 bases and J lost 1; bases outside the gene matches: 8. CDR3 DNA sequence: TGTGCCAGCAGTTTTGCGGGACAGGTTCTATCCTACGAGCAGTACTTC. Translated: CASSFAGQVLSYEQYF.

The chain is built from TRBV7-7 and TRBJ2-2, with a tentative D call TRBD1 (5 bases). Germline V gene data show CDR1 as SSHAT and CDR2 as FNYEAQ (reference sequence). CDR3 size: 17 residues. Trimming removed 5 bases from V and 0 bases from J, with 16 bases in between. Written as DNA, the CDR3 is TGTGCCAGCAGCGAAATAACAGGCGATGCGAACACCGGGGAGCTGTTTTTT. This translates into CASSEITGDANTGELFF.

The chain employs TRBV20-1 and TRBJ2-5; weak D call: TRBD2 (5 bases). The CDR3 spans 9 residues. Germline CDR1 reads DFQATT; CDR2 reads SNEGSKA (reference sequence). V was cut by 8 bases and J by 5 bases, with 6 bases left in between. CDR3 in amino acids: CSCGETQYF. The CDR3 DNA reads as TGCAGTTGCGGGGAGACCCAGTACTTC.

The chain carries TRBV19 and TRBJ2-7, with 9 bases lining up with TRBD1. Germline assignment: CDR1 LNHDA and CDR2 SQIVND (reference sequence). The V gene end was trimmed by 4 bases and the J gene end by 1 base; junction bases not matched to a gene: 2. The CDR3 is 14 residues long. The CDR3 region is CASSTQGASYEQYF. In nucleotides, the CDR3 is TGTGCCAGTAGTACACAGGGGGCATCCTACGAGCAGTACTTC.

The chain links TRBV6-5 to TRBJ1-1; 8 bases align to TRBD1. CDR1 is MNHEY and CDR2 is SVGAGI in the germline V gene. Unmatched junction bases numbered 3, after V lost 8 bases and J lost 4 bases. CDR3 length equals 12 residues. In nucleotides, the CDR3 is TGTGCCAGCGGACAGGGTAGCACTGAAGCTTTCTTT. Encoded protein: CASGQGSTEAFF.

This chain connects TRBV9 to TRBJ2-1; perhaps TRBD1 as D (6 bases). V was shortened by 1 base and J by 7 bases, with 12 bases between the two germline ends. Looked up from germline, CDR1 is SGDLS and CDR2 is YYNGEE. CDR3 length: 14 amino acids. CDR3 in DNA: TGTGCCAGCAGCGTACAGGGGATTGGGAATGAGCAGTTCTTC. It yields the protein CASSVQGIGNEQFF.

The chain uses TRBV6-5 and TRBJ2-1; the D is unclear. The V end lost 0 bases, the J end lost 7 bases, and 13 bases lay between the germline ends. The CDR3 loop spans 15 amino acids. The germline V gene has CDR1 MNHEY and CDR2 SVGAGI. The CDR3 DNA is TGTGCCAGCAGTTACTCGCCTTTAGGGAAAAATGAGCAGTTCTTC. It translates to CASSYSPLGKNEQFF.

The chain is built from TRBV7-2 and TRBJ1-1; D ambiguous. The germline CDR1 and CDR2 sequences are SGHTA and FQGNSA. There are 13 residues in the CDR3. V shed 2 bases and J shed 0 bases, with 4 bases lying between them. CDR3: CASSLQVNTEAFF. The CDR3 bases are TGTGCCAGCAGCTTACAGGTGAACACTGAAGCTTTCTTT. Full variable domain (rest looked up from reference TRBV7-2 and TRBJ1-1): GAGVSQSPSNKVTEKGKDVELRCDPISGHTALYWYRQSLGQGLEFLIYFQGNSAPDKSGLPSDRFSAERTGGSVSTLTIQRTQQEDSAVYLCASSLQVNTEAFFGQGTRLTVV.

The chain carries TRBV5-1 and TRBJ1-1; D gene ambiguous. The germline gives CDR1 SGHRS, CDR2 YFSETQ. The V gene lost 6 bases and the J gene lost 5 bases, with 17 bases spanning the gap. CDR3 length: 14 residues. The chain's CDR3 is CASTSSEVVTEAFF. In DNA, the CDR3 is TGCGCCAGCACTTCTTCGGAGGTGGTAACTGAAGCTTTCTTT. Looking up the rest from reference TRBV5-1 and TRBJ1-1 gives the full variable domain: KAGVTQTPRYLIKTRGQQVTLSCSPISGHRSVSWYQQTPGQGLQFLFEYFSETQRNKGNFPGRFSGRQFSNSRSEMNVSTLELGDSALYLCASTSSEVVTEAFFGQGTRLTVV.

The rearrangement joins TRBV18 to TRBJ2-6, with unresolved D. The CDR3 length is 14 residues. The V gene lost 3 bases and the J gene lost 0 bases, with 3 bases spanning the gap. The germline V gene has CDR1 KGHSH and CDR2 LQKENI. The CDR3 nucleotides are TGTGCCAGCTCACCTTACTCTGGGGCCAACGTCCTGACTTTC. Residues: CASSPYSGANVLTF. The variable domain in full, completed from reference TRBV18 and TRBJ2-6, reads NAGVMQNPRHLVRRRGQEARLRCSPMKGHSHVYWYRQLPEEGLKFMVYLQKENIIDESGMPKERFSAEFPKEGPSILRIQQVVRGDSAAYFCASSPYSGANVLTFGAGSRLTVL.

V usage is TRBV11-2 and J usage is TRBJ2-7; TRBD2 agrees at 15 bases. CDR1 is SGHAT and CDR2 is FQNNGV in the germline V gene. The CDR3 totals 15 residues. The ends lost 5 bases at V and 5 bases at J; junction bases unmatched: 4. The CDR3 loop is CASSLGTSGRNEQYF. The CDR3 nucleotides read TGTGCCAGCAGCCTTGGGACTAGCGGGAGGAACGAGCAGTACTTC. The whole variable domain, filled in from reference TRBV11-2 and TRBJ2-7, reads EAGVAQSPRYKIIEKRQSVAFWCNPISGHATLYWYQQILGQGPKLLIQFQNNGVVDDSQLPKDRFSAERLKGVDSTLKIQPAKLEDSAVYLCASSLGTSGRNEQYFGPGTRLTVT.

This chain joins TRBV9 and TRBJ2-3; the D gene is possibly TRBD2 (5 bases). Trimming removed 2 bases from V and 6 bases from J, with 7 bases in between. This CDR3 is built from 12 residues. Germline V CDR1 and CDR2: SGDLS, YYNGEE. The CDR3 region is CASSVRADTQYF. For the CDR3, the DNA is TGTGCCAGCAGCGTGAGGGCGGATACGCAGTATTTT.